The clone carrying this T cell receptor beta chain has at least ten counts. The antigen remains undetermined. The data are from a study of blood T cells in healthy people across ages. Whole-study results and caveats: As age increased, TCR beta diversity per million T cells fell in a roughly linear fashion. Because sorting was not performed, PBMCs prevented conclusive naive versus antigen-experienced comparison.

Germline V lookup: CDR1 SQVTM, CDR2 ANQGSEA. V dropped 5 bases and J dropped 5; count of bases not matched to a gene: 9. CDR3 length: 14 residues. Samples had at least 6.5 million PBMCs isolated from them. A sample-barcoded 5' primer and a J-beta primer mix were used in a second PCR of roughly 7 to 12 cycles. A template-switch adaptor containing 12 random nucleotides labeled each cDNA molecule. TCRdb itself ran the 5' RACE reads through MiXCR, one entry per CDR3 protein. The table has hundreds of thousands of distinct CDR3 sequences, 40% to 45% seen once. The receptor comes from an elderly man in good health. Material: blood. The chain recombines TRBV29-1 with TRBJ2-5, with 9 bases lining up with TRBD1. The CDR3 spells CSVKSGQGWETQYF. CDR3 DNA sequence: TGCAGCGTTAAATCGGGACAGGGCTGGGAGACCCAGTACTTC.